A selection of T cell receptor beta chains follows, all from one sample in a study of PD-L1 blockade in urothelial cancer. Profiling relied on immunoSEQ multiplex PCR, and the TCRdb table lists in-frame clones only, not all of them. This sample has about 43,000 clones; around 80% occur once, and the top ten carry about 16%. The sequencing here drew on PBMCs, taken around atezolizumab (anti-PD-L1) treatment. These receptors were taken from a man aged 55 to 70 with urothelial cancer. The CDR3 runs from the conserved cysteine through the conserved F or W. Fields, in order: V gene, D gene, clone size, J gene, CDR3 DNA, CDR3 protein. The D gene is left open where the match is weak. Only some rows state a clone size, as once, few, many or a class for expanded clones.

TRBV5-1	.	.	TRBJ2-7	TGCGCCAGCAGCCCTAGTCTGACAGGCGAGCAGTACTTC	CASSPSLTGEQYF
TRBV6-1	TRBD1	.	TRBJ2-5	TGTGCCAGCAGTGAAGGTCTTCGACAGGGGCAAGAGACCCAGTACTTC	CASSEGLRQGQETQYF
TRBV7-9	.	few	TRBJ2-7	TGTGCCAGCAGCCCGGACTCCATAGGGGAGCAGTACTTC	CASSPDSIGEQYF
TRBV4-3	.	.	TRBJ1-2	TGCGCCAGCAGCCAAGATTCGGTTGATGCTAACTATGGCTACACCTTC	CASSQDSVDANYGYTF
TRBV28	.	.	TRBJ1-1	TGTGCCGGGAAGGGAGGAGGCACTGAAGCTTTCTTT	CAGKGGGTEAFF
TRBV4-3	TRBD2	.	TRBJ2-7	TGCGCCAGCAGCCAAGAAGGCCTAGCGGGAGGCTACTACGAGCAGTACTTC	CASSQEGLAGGYYEQYF
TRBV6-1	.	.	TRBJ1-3	TGTGCCAGCAGTGTGGGGCCCAACGGAGGAAACACCATATATTTT	CASSVGPNGGNTIYF
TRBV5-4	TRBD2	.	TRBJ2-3	TGTGCCAGCAGCCACACCCTAGCGGGAGCAAAAGATACGCAGTATTTT	CASSHTLAGAKDTQYF
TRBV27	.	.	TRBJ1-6	TGTGCCAGCAGGCCAGGTCCGGGAGAGGGTAATTCACCCCTCCACTTT	CASRPGPGEGNSPLHF
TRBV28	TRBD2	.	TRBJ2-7	TGTGCCAGCAGTTCCGGGGTAGCGGGATTCCACGAGCAGTACTTC	CASSSGVAGFHEQYF
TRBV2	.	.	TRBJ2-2	TGTGCCAGCACCCCGACTTTAGGGGGGGCTGGCACCGGGGAGCTGTTTTTT	CASTPTLGGAGTGELFF
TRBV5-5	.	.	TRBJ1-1	TGTGCCAGCAGCTGGGGGGGCTCGAACACTGAAGCTTTCTTT	CASSWGGSNTEAFF
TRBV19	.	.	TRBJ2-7	TGTGCCAGTAACCGAGGTGCAGCTTTCTCCTACGAGCAGTACTTC	CASNRGAAFSYEQYF
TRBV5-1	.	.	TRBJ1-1	TGCGCCAGCAGCTTTAGGGGGAACACTGAAGCTTTCTTT	CASSFRGNTEAFF
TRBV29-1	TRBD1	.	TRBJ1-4	TGCAGCGTTGCCACCGGGACAGGAGGTGAAAAACTGTTTTTT	CSVATGTGGEKLFF
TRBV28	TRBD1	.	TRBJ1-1	TGTGCCAGCAAGGTGGGACAGTACACTGAAGCTTTCTTT	CASKVGQYTEAFF
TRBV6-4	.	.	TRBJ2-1	TGTGCCAGCAGTGAGGCAGGTATATACAATGAGCAGTTCTTC	CASSEAGIYNEQFF
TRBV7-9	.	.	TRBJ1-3	TGTGCCAGCAGCCCCGAGGTATGGGCTGGAAACACCATATATTTT	CASSPEVWAGNTIYF
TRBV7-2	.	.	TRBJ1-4	TGTGCCAGCAGCTTATATGCAACTAATGAAAAACTGTTTTTT	CASSLYATNEKLFF
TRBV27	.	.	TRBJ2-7	TGTGCCAGCAGTACAGGGAGCTCCTACGAGCAGTACTTC	CASSTGSSYEQYF
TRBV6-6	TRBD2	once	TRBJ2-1	TGTGCCAGCAGCCAGGGACTAGCCTACAATGAGCAGTTCTTC	CASSQGLAYNEQFF
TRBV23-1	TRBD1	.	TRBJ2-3	TGCGCCAGCAGTCAATTAGACAGGGCGAACCCAGATACGCAGTATTTT	CASSQLDRANPDTQYF
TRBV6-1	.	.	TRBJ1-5	TGTGCCAGCAGTGACCCGGGAGTTCAGCCCCAGCATTTT	CASSDPGVQPQHF
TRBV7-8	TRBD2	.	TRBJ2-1	TGTGCCAGCAGCTTACCCAGCGGGGCCCACAATGAGCAGTTCTTC	CASSLPSGAHNEQFF
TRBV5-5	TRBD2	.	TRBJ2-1	TGTGCCAGCAGCGCCAGGTCGGGACTAGCGGGAGAGGAGTTCTTC	CASSARSGLAGEEFF
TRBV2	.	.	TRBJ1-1	TGTGCCAGCAGTGTTATGGGGAGCACTGAAGCTTTCTTT	CASSVMGSTEAFF
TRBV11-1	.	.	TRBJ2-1	TGTGCCAGCAGCCTCAGGGGGGACCTGGGCTATGAGCAGTTCTTC	CASSLRGDLGYEQFF
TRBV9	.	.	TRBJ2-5	TGTGCCAGCAGCGTTGGGCAGGGCCAAGAGACCCAGTACTTC	CASSVGQGQETQYF
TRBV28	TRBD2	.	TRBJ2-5	TGTGCCAGCAGTTTGTCCCTAGCGGGGGAGACCCAGTACTTC	CASSLSLAGETQYF
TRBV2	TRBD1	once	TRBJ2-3	TGTGCCAGCAGTGAACAGGGGGCAGGCACAGATACGCAGTATTTT	CASSEQGAGTDTQYF
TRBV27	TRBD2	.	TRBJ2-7	TGTGCCAGCAGCCTGGGGACTAGCGGGATCTACGAGCAGTACTTC	CASSLGTSGIYEQYF
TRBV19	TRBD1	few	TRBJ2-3	TGTGCCAGCGGACAGGGGCGGTTATTAACAGATACGCAGTATTTT	CASGQGRLLTDTQYF
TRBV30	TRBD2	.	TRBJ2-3	TGTGCCTGGAGTTCGGCTAGCGGGAGAAGAGATACGCAGTATTTT	CAWSSASGRRDTQYF